This T cell receptor beta chain was documented in a study of OX40 agonist ivuxolimab in advanced cancers. Across the study: Averaging about 60 years in age, with a range of about 23 to 79, the cohort was approximately 83% male. Having had anti-PD-1, anti-PD-L1 or anti-CTLA-4 therapy before was allowed, and roughly 40% had some.

Findings and caveats of the study: At 0.1 to 3.0 mg/kg and by week 6, CD4+ and CD8+ T cells in the blood had expanded clonally.

The table came from immunoSEQ multiplex PCR; TCRdb's copy has only in-frame clones and leaves some out. The sample includes tens of thousands of clones, roughly nine tenths seen only once; the top ten take around 0.33%. This CDR3 comprises 16 residues. The germline CDR1 and CDR2 sequences are MDHEN and SYDVKM. The V gene lost 4 bases and the J gene lost 1 base, with 16 bases spanning the gap. Of note for this clone: Its matching antigen is unknown.

This specimen was CD4+ or CD8+ T cells sorted from blood, taken in a trial of the OX40 agonist ivuxolimab. This chain joins TRBV28 and TRBJ1-1; D might be TRBD1 (5 bases). The TCR was taken from an adult with an advanced solid tumor such as melanoma, head and neck, liver or kidney cancer. CDR3 residues: CASSSPKGVKNTEAFF. In DNA form, the CDR3 reads TGTGCCAGCAGTTCCCCGAAAGGGGTGAAGAACACTGAAGCTTTCTTT.